Listed here are 6 T cell receptor beta chains from one sample, sequenced in a study of monozygotic twins with inflammatory bowel disease. One entry per CDR3 protein, without DNA, is what TCRdb gives after re-calling the 5' RACE reads. The sample table sets out a few hundred thousand distinct CDR3 sequences. Sequences were obtained from blood. These TCRs come from a human donor with ulcerative colitis or Crohn's disease, or a healthy co-twin of an affected twin (not recorded which).

The V call is TRBV27, the J call TRBJ1-2; TCRdb indicates TRBD1, and absent DNA this call remains unverified. This CDR3 has 16 amino acids. Germline CDR1 MNHEY, CDR2 SMNVEV (reference sequence). This chain's CDR3 is CASSYRDRGPIYGYTF.

The rearrangement links TRBV18 to TRBJ2-3. Looked up from germline, CDR1 is KGHSH and CDR2 is LQKENI. This CDR3 region has 13 residues. The CDR3 spells CASSPEYTDTQYF.

The chain links TRBV7-3 to TRBJ1-1; the TCRdb D gene call, TRBD1, has no DNA to confirm it. Germline V gene sequence: CDR1 SGHTA, CDR2 FQGTGA. The CDR3 consists of 17 residues. CDR3 loop: CASSPGAGARLGGKAFF. The variable domain in full, completed from reference TRBV7-3 and TRBJ1-1, reads GAGVSQTPSNKVTEKGKYVELRCDPISGHTALYWYRQSLGQGPEFLIYFQGTGAADDSGLPNDRFFAVRPEGSVSTLKIQRTERGDSAVYLCASSPGAGARLGGKAFFGQGTRLTVV.

The chain recombines TRBV20-1 with TRBJ1-5; the D gene TCRdb calls, TRBD1, cannot be checked with no DNA. This CDR3 comprises 15 residues. Per the germline V gene, CDR1 is DFQATT and CDR2 is SNEGSKA (reference sequence). The chain's CDR3 is CSASSARGRFVAQHF.

The chain joins TRBV9 to TRBJ1-2; checking the TCRdb D call of TRBD1 is not possible without DNA. The CDR3 is made up of 14 amino acids. Germline assignment: CDR1 SGDLS and CDR2 YYNGEE. The CDR3 is CASSKRTVGYGYTF.

The V gene is TRBV28, the J gene TRBJ1-1; TCRdb returns TRBD1, unconfirmable since there is no DNA. There are 13 residues in the CDR3. Germline CDR1 and CDR2: MDHEN and SYDVKM. This chain's CDR3 is CASSFTRRTEAFF.